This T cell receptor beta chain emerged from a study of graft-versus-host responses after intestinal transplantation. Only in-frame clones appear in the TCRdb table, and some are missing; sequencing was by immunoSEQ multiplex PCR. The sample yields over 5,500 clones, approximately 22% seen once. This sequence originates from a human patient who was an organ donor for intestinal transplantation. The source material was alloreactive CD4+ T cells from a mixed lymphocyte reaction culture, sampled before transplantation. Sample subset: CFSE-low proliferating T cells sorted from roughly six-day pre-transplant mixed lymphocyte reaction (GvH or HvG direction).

The CDR3 protein is CASSLAGGHTGELFF. In nucleotides, the CDR3 is TGTGCCAGCAGCTTAGCGGGGGGCCACACCGGGGAGCTGTTTTTT. V and J are TRBV7-9 and TRBJ2-2, with D perhaps assigned TRBD1 or TRBD2 (6 bases each). V lost 0 bases, J lost 3 bases, and 8 bases lay in between. The length of the CDR3 is 15 residues. Germline values: CDR1 SEHNR, CDR2 FQNEAQ (reference sequence).